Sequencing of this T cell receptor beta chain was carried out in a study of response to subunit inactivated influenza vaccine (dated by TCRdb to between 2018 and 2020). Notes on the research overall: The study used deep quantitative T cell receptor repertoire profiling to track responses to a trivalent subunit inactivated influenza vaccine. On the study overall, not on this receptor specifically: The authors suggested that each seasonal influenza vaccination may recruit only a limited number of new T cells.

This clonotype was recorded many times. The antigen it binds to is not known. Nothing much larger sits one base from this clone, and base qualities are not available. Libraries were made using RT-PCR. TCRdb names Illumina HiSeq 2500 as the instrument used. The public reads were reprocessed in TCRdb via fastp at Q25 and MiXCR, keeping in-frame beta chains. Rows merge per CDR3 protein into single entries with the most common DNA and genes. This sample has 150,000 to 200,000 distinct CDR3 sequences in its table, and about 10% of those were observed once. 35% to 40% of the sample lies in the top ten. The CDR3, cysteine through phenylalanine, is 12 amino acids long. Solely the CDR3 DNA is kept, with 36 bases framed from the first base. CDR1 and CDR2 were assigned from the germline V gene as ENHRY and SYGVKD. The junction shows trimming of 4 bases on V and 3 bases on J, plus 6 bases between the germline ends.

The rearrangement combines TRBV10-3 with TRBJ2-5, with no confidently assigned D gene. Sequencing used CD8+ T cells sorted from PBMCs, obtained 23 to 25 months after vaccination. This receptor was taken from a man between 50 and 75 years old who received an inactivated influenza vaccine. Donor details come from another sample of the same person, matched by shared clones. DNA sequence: TGTGCCATCAGTGGGACGGAAGAGACCCAGTACTTC. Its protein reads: CAISGTEETQYF.